This entry concerns a single T cell receptor beta chain. Its specificity is unknown. The junction departs from germline at one end; a sequencing error may be responsible. This sample was taken from a study of breast tumors, draining lymph nodes, adjacent tissues. Study-level points and caveats: Tumor repertoires ranked between lymph nodes and nontumor tissue in diversity, with V and J gene preferences. The lymph node origin of tumor T cells was framed as consistent with a hypothesis, not demonstrated. Compared with basal-like, luminal-like tumors shared significantly more repertoire with nontumor tissue.

One entry per CDR3 protein, called by TCRdb with MiXCR from the multiplex PCR reads. The sample lists 15,000 to 17,000 distinct CDR3 sequences; around half were seen once. Germline values: CDR1 SNHLY, CDR2 FYNNEI. This CDR3 is built from 16 residues. The V and J genes are TRBV2 and TRBJ2-1, with 8 bases identical to TRBD2. This TCR came from a female donor with breast cancer. Some clones in this sample may be carry-over from other donors' samples. Material: tumor-adjacent breast tissue. CDR3 residues: CANSSRGGLLYNGQFF. The CDR3 region has the DNA TGTGCCAACAGTTCCCGGGGGGGACTACTATACAATGGGCAGTTCTTC.